Detailed here is one T cell receptor (beta chain). This record belongs to a study of T-cell memory formation after mild COVID-19. V trimming: 5 bases; J trimming: 4 bases; junction bases outside the gene matches: 7. Germline V CDR1 and CDR2: SEHNR, FQNEAQ (reference sequence). This CDR3 contains 16 residues. TCRdb recomputed calls from the 5' RACE reads with MiXCR, one row per CDR3 protein. The repertoire holds nearly 110,000 distinct CDR3 sequences, with approximately 15% as singletons. This clonotype originated in an adult woman who had mild COVID-19 (a few samples of this study predate the infection). Cell type and time point are not known. The sequenced material came from PBMCs or a T cell subset sorted from them (not recorded which). The chain employs TRBV7-9 and TRBJ2-2, with 10 bases fitting TRBD2. The CDR3 nucleotides read TGTGCCAGCAGCCTTCTAGCGGGAGTCTCCACCGGGGAGCTGTTTTTT. Its protein product is CASSLLAGVSTGELFF.